Below are 26 T cell receptor beta chains sequenced from a single sample in a study of response to subunit inactivated influenza vaccine. TCRdb called the RT-PCR reads again in MiXCR, with one record for every CDR3 protein. Seen here are some 150,000 distinct CDR3 sequences, over 9.5% observed once, and the top ten hold less than 30%. The same sample was also studied in work on T cells expressing NK-cell markers. That source reports: Production of TCR beta cDNA relied on 5'RACE template switching with UMIs.

The starting material was CD8+ T cells sorted from PBMCs, obtained 12 days after vaccination. Receptors were obtained from a man aged 50-59 years who received an inactivated influenza vaccine.

The J gene is TRBJ2-7, the V gene TRBV2, with 8 bases matching TRBD2. Per germline, CDR1 SNHLY and CDR2 FYNNEI. Trimming removed 2 bases from V and 5 bases from J; junction bases left unmatched: 8. The CDR3 contains 15 residues. The CDR3 is CASSETSGSSHEQYF. CDR3 in DNA: TGTGCCAGCAGTGAAACGAGCGGGAGCAGCCACGAGCAGTACTTC.

This clonotype occurred many times. The chain is built from TRBV9 and TRBJ2-7; TRBD2 agrees at 10 bases. Trimming at V came to 4 bases and at J to 4 bases, leaving 11 bases not matched to a gene. The CDR3 covers 16 residues. Germline V gene sequence: CDR1 SGDLS, CDR2 YYNGEE. The CDR3 DNA follows: TGTGCCAGCAGCCCGACGTGGGCTAGCGGGAGTTACGAGCAGTACTTC. Translated, it gives CASSPTWASGSYEQYF. The full variable domain, completed using reference TRBV9 and TRBJ2-7, is DSGVTQTPKHLITATGQRVTLRCSPRSGDLSVYWYQQSLDQGLQFLIQYYNGEERAKGNILERFSAQQFPDLHSELNLSSLELGDSALYFCASSPTWASGSYEQYFGPGTRLTVT.

This clonotype was counted only a few times. V gene TRBV27 combines with J gene TRBJ2-7, with TRBD2 matching over 8 bases. Looked up from germline, CDR1 is MNHEY and CDR2 is SMNVEV (reference sequence). The CDR3 is made up of 15 amino acids. V lost 5 bases to trimming and J lost 2 bases; unmatched junction nucleotides: 8. CDR3 protein: CASSAGGTRTYEQYF. CDR3 DNA sequence: TGTGCCAGCAGTGCCGGGGGGACTAGGACCTACGAGCAGTACTTC.

This clonotype has ten or more counts. The V call is TRBV28, the J call TRBJ2-4, with D possibly being TRBD1 (5 bases). CDR3 length: 13 residues. Per germline, CDR1 MDHEN and CDR2 SYDVKM. V was cut by 5 bases and J by 9 bases, with 14 bases left in between. The CDR3 DNA reads as TGTGCCAGCAGTCTGGGCCCCCAGGGCATTCAGTACTTC. It translates to CASSLGPQGIQYF.

The table lists this clonotype with a few counts. The chain carries TRBV20-1 and TRBJ2-4; D perhaps matches TRBD1 (6 bases). Germline CDR1 DFQATT, CDR2 SNEGSKA (reference sequence). The CDR3 runs 16 residues. Trimming removed 0 bases from V and 0 bases from J, with 12 bases in between. CDR3 region: CSARDGQGLAKNIQYF. CDR3 coding DNA: TGCAGTGCTAGAGATGGTCAGGGGCTAGCCAAAAACATTCAGTACTTC.

The rearrangement links TRBV6-1 to TRBJ2-1; 9 bases are shared with TRBD2. Germline CDR1 reads MNHNS; CDR2 reads SASEGT. The CDR3 contains 17 residues. V gave up 3 bases and J gave up 0 bases; unmatched junction bases: 6. The CDR3 bases are TGTGCCAGCAGTGATCTAGCGGGGACGAGCTCCTACAATGAGCAGTTCTTC. As protein: CASSDLAGTSSYNEQFF.

The chain employs TRBV2 and TRBJ2-3, with 7 bases fitting TRBD1. The germline CDR1 and CDR2 sequences are SNHLY and FYNNEI. The CDR3 runs to 14 residues. J gave up 4 bases and V 6 bases, and 7 bases lay outside the gene matches. The chain's CDR3 is CASREQGMADTQYF. Here the CDR3 DNA reads TGTGCCAGCAGGGAACAGGGGATGGCAGATACGCAGTATTTT. The full variable domain, in which reference TRBV2 and TRBJ2-3 provide the parts outside the CDR3, is EPEVTQTPSHQVTQMGQEVILRCVPISNHLYFYWYRQILGQKVEFLVSFYNNEISEKSEIFDDQFSVERPDGSNFTLKIRSTKLEDSAMYFCASREQGMADTQYFGPGTRLTVL.

In its sample, this clonotype was seen a few times. This chain uses TRBV9 with TRBJ2-7; D remains ambiguous. The CDR3 runs 13 residues. Trimming took 0 bases from V and 3 from J, leaving 7 bases between them. Germline V gives CDR1 SGDLS, CDR2 YYNGEE. Here the CDR3 DNA reads TGTGCCAGCAGCGTAGAGTCAGACTACGAGCAGTACTTC. This encodes CASSVESDYEQYF.

The chain employs TRBV27 and TRBJ1-4, with a tentative D call TRBD1 (5 bases). The germline V gene has CDR1 MNHEY and CDR2 SMNVEV (reference sequence). The CDR3 is 16 amino acids. V dropped 4 bases and J dropped 6 bases, with 18 bases sitting between them. CDR3 nucleotides: TGTGCCAGCAGTTACCAAGACAGCACCGCAGATGAAAAACTGTTTTTT. Encoded protein: CASSYQDSTADEKLFF.

The J gene is TRBJ2-3, the V gene TRBV24-1, with D perhaps matching TRBD1 or TRBD2 (5 bases each). The CDR3 has 18 residues. Germline V lookup: CDR1 KGHDR, CDR2 SFDVKD. The germline V and J ends were trimmed by 2 bases and 5 bases, with 22 bases remaining between them. CDR3 protein: CATSDWPSGTPWGDTQYF. CDR3 bases: TGTGCCACCAGTGATTGGCCCTCCGGGACCCCCTGGGGAGATACGCAGTATTTT.

This chain connects TRBV29-1 to TRBJ2-7; 9 bases align to TRBD2. This CDR3 contains 13 residues. With 7 bases clipped from V and 0 bases from J, the junction kept 4 bases outside the gene matches. Germline V gives CDR1 SQVTM, CDR2 ANQGSEA. This chain's CDR3 is CSGASGDSYEQYF. The CDR3 DNA is TGCAGCGGCGCTAGCGGGGACTCCTACGAGCAGTACTTC.

The chain couples TRBV4-3 to TRBJ1-1; D remains ambiguous. This CDR3 has 14 residues. Germline-derived CDR1 and CDR2 are LGHNA and YSLEER. The V and J ends lost 4 bases and 1 base respectively, with 10 bases between them. The CDR3 here is CASSPVRGNTEAFF. The CDR3 DNA reads as TGCGCCAGCAGCCCCGTTCGAGGGAACACTGAAGCTTTCTTT.

This clonotype has a single count. The genes are TRBV4-1 and TRBJ1-5, with no clear D. Germline V CDR1 and CDR2: MGHRA, YSYEKL. The V and J ends lost 0 bases and 1 base respectively, with 4 bases between them. This CDR3 region has 14 residues. The CDR3 sequence is CASSQDLSNQPQHF. The CDR3 region has the DNA TGCGCCAGCAGCCAAGATTTGAGCAATCAGCCCCAGCATTTT.

This clonotype appeared a few times. The genes are TRBV4-1 and TRBJ2-7, with 8 bases lining up with TRBD1. Germline V CDR1 and CDR2: MGHRA, YSYEKL. Trimming cost V 3 bases and J 3 bases; bases outside gene matches: 4. The CDR3 is 14 residues long. The DNA for the CDR3 is TGCGCCAGCAGCCATGAGGGACAGGACTACGAGCAGTACTTC. Protein: CASSHEGQDYEQYF.

The rearrangement uses TRBV6-5 and TRBJ2-1; the match to TRBD2 covers 7 bases. The germline V gene encodes CDR1 MNHEY and CDR2 SVGAGI. This CDR3 region has 14 residues. The V segment lost 0 bases and the J segment 16 bases; nucleotides outside the gene matches: 12. In nucleotides, the CDR3 is TGTGCCAGCAGTTACTCGATCCCGGCGGGAGTGGAATTCTTC. Translation: CASSYSIPAGVEFF.

This rearrangement joins TRBV7-9 to TRBJ2-2; 8 bases map to TRBD2. The CDR3 length is 16 residues. CDR1 and CDR2 (germline): SEHNR, FQNEAQ (reference sequence). V gave up 4 bases and J gave up 4 bases; unmatched junction bases: 8. The chain's CDR3 is CASSSGAGAGTGELFF. CDR3 nucleotides: TGTGCCAGCAGCTCCGGAGCGGGAGCGGGCACCGGGGAGCTGTTTTTT.

The CDR3 protein is CASSLDRRTNTEAFF. Written as DNA, the CDR3 is TGTGCCAGCAGCTTAGATCGCAGAACGAACACTGAAGCTTTCTTT. The chain employs TRBV11-2 and TRBJ1-1; D not resolved. Between the trimmed V and J ends, which lost 0 bases and 1 base, there was a span of 9 bases. The germline gives CDR1 SGHAT, CDR2 FQNNGV. The CDR3 runs 15 residues.

Only a few counts were recorded for this clonotype. This chain links TRBV28 with TRBJ2-7, with TRBD2 identical over 10 bases. The germline gives CDR1 MDHEN, CDR2 SYDVKM. This CDR3 spans 17 amino acids. V shed 1 base, J shed 6 bases, and the junction held 12 bases outside the gene matches. CDR3 region: CASSLLFLAGVNGEQYF. The CDR3 DNA sequence: TGTGCCAGCAGTTTATTATTCCTAGCGGGAGTAAATGGCGAGCAGTACTTC.

The J gene is TRBJ2-5, the V gene TRBV7-2; TRBD2 aligns across 10 bases. The junction had 8 bases not matched to a gene; V was cut back by 0 bases and J by 4 bases. This CDR3 has 17 residues. In germline, CDR1 is SGHTA, CDR2 FQGNSA. CDR3 residues: CASSLAHLAGVAETQYF. The CDR3 DNA reads as TGTGCCAGCAGCTTAGCTCACCTAGCGGGAGTTGCAGAGACCCAGTACTTC.

Details on this clonotype: One end of the junction varies from germline; a read error may be responsible. The chain joins TRBV3-1 to TRBJ2-5; no reliable D call. Germline CDR1 is LGHDT and CDR2 is YNNKEL (reference sequence). The CDR3 runs 19 residues. CDR3 sequence reads: CATSQDGPGTPRAQETQYF. The CDR3 DNA is TGTGCCACCAGCCAAGATGGGCCAGGAACACCACGGGCCCAAGAGACCCAGTACTTC.

This clonotype came up a few times. The genes are TRBV29-1 and TRBJ1-1; possible D gene TRBD1, 5 bases. The CDR3 is made up of 12 amino acids. Trimming shortened V by 7 bases and J by 7 bases, and 16 bases separated the two germline ends. CDR1 is SQVTM and CDR2 is ANQGSEA in the germline V gene. CDR3 DNA sequence: TGCAGCGACATACAGGTGGCGGGTGAAGCTTTCTTT. It encodes CSDIQVAGEAFF. Variable domain in full (rest from reference TRBV29-1 and TRBJ1-1): SAVISQKPSRDICQRGTSLTIQCQVDSQVTMMFWYRQQPGQSLTLIATANQGSEATYESGFVIDKFPISRPNLTFSTLTVSNMSPEDSSIYLCSDIQVAGEAFFGQGTRLTVV.

By sample fraction, this clonotype is medium-sized. This chain links TRBV2 with TRBJ2-4; D not resolved. Germline loops: CDR1 SNHLY, CDR2 FYNNEI. This CDR3 comprises 17 residues. V gave up 2 bases and J gave up 0 bases, with 14 bases separating them. CDR3 loop: CASSELSETLAKNIQYF. The CDR3, as DNA: TGTGCCAGCAGTGAATTGAGCGAAACGCTAGCCAAAAACATTCAGTACTTC.

This clonotype turned up a few times. The rearrangement links TRBV9 to TRBJ1-6; 7 bases match TRBD1. CDR3 length equals 14 residues. Trimming cost V 4 bases and J 9 bases; bases outside gene matches: 7. Germline values: CDR1 SGDLS, CDR2 YYNGEE. CDR3 loop: CASSPGTVPSPLHF. The CDR3 region has the DNA TGTGCCAGCAGCCCCGGGACAGTTCCTTCACCCCTCCACTTT.

V usage is TRBV14 and J usage is TRBJ1-1; perhaps TRBD1 as D (5 bases). The CDR3 is made up of 14 amino acids. With 1 base removed from V and 3 bases from J, the gap between germline ends came to 9 bases. Germline lookup yields CDR1 SGHDN and CDR2 FVKESK. This CDR3 is CASSQVAGYTEAFF. In DNA form, the CDR3 reads TGTGCCAGCAGCCAAGTGGCAGGGTACACTGAAGCTTTCTTT.

This clonotype turned up a few times. J is TRBJ1-4 and V is TRBV7-9, with TRBD1 matching over 8 bases. CDR3 size: 12 residues. The V gene's germline CDR1 is SEHNR and CDR2 FQNEAQ (reference sequence). J gave up 15 bases and V 5 bases, and 8 bases lay outside the gene matches. CDR3 region: CASSIRTGYMFF. In nucleotides, the CDR3 is TGTGCCAGCAGCATCCGGACAGGGTATATGTTTTTT.

This clonotype is termed medium-sized. This sequence joins TRBV29-1 and TRBJ1-1, with D hard to call. The CDR3 covers 14 residues. Per germline, CDR1 SQVTM and CDR2 ANQGSEA. Trimming removed 3 bases at V and 0 bases at J, with 11 bases between. The CDR3 DNA follows: TGCAGCGTTGATTCTTCCGGGATGAACACTGAAGCTTTCTTT. It is translated as CSVDSSGMNTEAFF.